Following are 29 T cell receptor beta chains from one sample sequenced in a study of blood T cell repertoires in COVID-19. Here immunoSEQ multiplex PCR was the method, and the copy in TCRdb shows in-frame clones only, minus some. The sample yields roughly 220,000 clones, roughly 84% seen once. The specimen sequenced was peripheral blood. All receptors derive from a man between 25 and 39 years old with active or convalescent COVID-19.

The chain carries TRBV5-1 and TRBJ2-7; weak D call: TRBD1 (6 bases). The CDR3 covers 12 residues. CDR1 and CDR2 from the germline V gene are SGHRS and YFSETQ. V gave up 4 bases and J gave up 6 bases, with 11 bases separating them. DNA of the CDR3: TGCGCCAGCAGCGAACAGGGTGGCGAGCAGTACTTC. The encoded protein is CASSEQGGEQYF.

The chain combines TRBV27 with TRBJ1-5; the D is unclear. Germline values: CDR1 MNHEY, CDR2 SMNVEV (reference sequence). This CDR3 is 14 amino acids long. V was trimmed by 0 bases and J by 2 bases, leaving 5 bases between them. The CDR3 reads CASSLSQGNQPQHF. CDR3 sequence (DNA): TGTGCCAGCAGTTTATCGCAGGGCAATCAGCCCCAGCATTTT.

This clone was observed a few times. The rearrangement links TRBV19 to TRBJ2-3; 8 bases match TRBD2. This CDR3 has 15 residues. The J segment lost 2 bases and the V segment lost 3 bases, leaving 4 bases of the junction unmatched. Per the germline V gene, CDR1 is LNHDA and CDR2 is SQIVND (reference sequence). The CDR3 DNA is TGTGCCAGTAGTATGGGCGGGAGGCCCACAGATACGCAGTATTTT. It is translated as CASSMGGRPTDTQYF. Together with reference TRBV19 and TRBJ2-3, the CDR3 gives the full variable domain: DGGITQSPKYLFRKEGQNVTLSCEQNLNHDAMYWYRQDPGQGLRLIYYSQIVNDFQKGDIAEGYSVSREKKESFPLTVTSAQKNPTAFYLCASSMGGRPTDTQYFGPGTRLTVL.

J is TRBJ2-7 and V is TRBV4-1; D might be TRBD2 (6 bases). V was clipped by 0 bases and J by 3 bases, with 15 bases between them. This CDR3 spans 16 amino acids. Germline CDR1 reads MGHRA; CDR2 reads YSYEKL. The CDR3 DNA follows: TGCGCCAGCAGCCAAGAACTCTTACCCGGGAGCTACGAGCAGTACTTC. This translates into CASSQELLPGSYEQYF.

This chain connects TRBV10-1 to TRBJ2-1; 10 positions match TRBD1. Per the germline V gene, CDR1 is WNHNN and CDR2 is SYGVQD (reference sequence). The trim removed 2 bases at V and 7 bases at J, leaving 2 bases unmatched. The CDR3 runs 14 residues. The CDR3 region is CASSEGTGVNEQFF. CDR3 bases: TGCGCCAGCAGTGAGGGGACAGGGGTAAATGAGCAGTTCTTC.

V usage is TRBV6-5 and J usage is TRBJ2-6; D remains unclear. Germline loops: CDR1 MNHEY, CDR2 SVGAGI. V was trimmed by 4 bases and J by 3 bases, leaving 7 bases between them. The length of the CDR3 is 14 residues. The CDR3 region has the DNA TGTGCCAGCAGTTCCCCCGTTGGGGCCAACGTCCTGACTTTC. Encoded protein: CASSSPVGANVLTF.

The chain uses TRBV3-1 (or the pseudogene TRBV3-2) and TRBJ2-1, with 7 positions matching TRBD1. CDR3 length: 17 residues. Trimming removed 0 bases from V and 4 bases from J; junction bases left unmatched: 9. Germline V gives CDR1 LGHDT, CDR2 YNNKEL (reference sequence). This chain's CDR3 is CASSQESRDRTYNEQFF. CDR3 bases: TGTGCCAGCAGCCAAGAATCTCGGGACAGAACGTACAATGAGCAGTTCTTC.

This clone was seen just once. V usage is TRBV5-1 and J usage is TRBJ1-6; 7 nucleotides agree with TRBD1. The CDR3 is 15 amino acids. Germline CDR1 and CDR2: SGHRS and YFSETQ. With 0 bases clipped from V and 9 bases from J, the junction kept 6 bases outside the gene matches. As DNA, the CDR3 is TGCGCCAGCAGCTTGGCTTCAGGGGGTGGTTCACCCCTCCACTTT. Its translation is CASSLASGGGSPLHF. The full variable domain, in which reference TRBV5-1 and TRBJ1-6 provide the parts outside the CDR3, is KAGVTQTPRYLIKTRGQQVTLSCSPISGHRSVSWYQQTPGQGLQFLFEYFSETQRNKGNFPGRFSGRQFSNSRSEMNVSTLELGDSALYLCASSLASGGGSPLHFGNGTRLTVT.

This clone has only a few counts. This rearrangement joins TRBV9 to TRBJ1-2; D not certain. The CDR3 has 14 residues. Germline V lookup: CDR1 SGDLS, CDR2 YYNGEE. V was cut by 0 bases and J by 4 bases, with 10 bases left in between. CDR3: CASSVGPAAYGYTF. The CDR3 DNA follows: TGTGCCAGCAGCGTAGGACCGGCGGCCTATGGCTACACCTTC.

As DNA, the CDR3 is TGTGCCAGCAGCCGACAGGGGCGGCAGCCCCAGCATTTT. It is translated as CASSRQGRQPQHF. The V call is TRBV13, the J call TRBJ1-5; TRBD1 aligns across 8 bases. This CDR3 is 13 amino acids long. Germline loops: CDR1 PRHDT, CDR2 FYEKMQ (reference sequence). With V trimmed by 5 bases and J by 7 bases, 4 bases remained unmatched. Filled out from reference TRBV13 and TRBJ1-5, the complete variable domain reads AAGVIQSPRHLIKEKRETATLKCYPIPRHDTVYWYQQGPGQDPQFLISFYEKMQSDKGSIPDRFSAQQFSDYHSELNMSSLELGDSALYFCASSRQGRQPQHFGDGTRLSIL.

The chain employs TRBV28 and TRBJ1-5; the D gene is possibly TRBD1 (6 bases). The V end was cut by 10 bases, the J end by 7 bases, with 23 bases between. Per germline, CDR1 MDHEN and CDR2 SYDVKM. The CDR3 spans 15 residues. Here the CDR3 DNA reads TGTGCCACCTTGGAGGCTAACAGGGATGGCCAGCCCCAGCATTTT. Amino acids: CATLEANRDGQPQHF.

CDR3 residues: CSVTSGSGGDTQYF. For the CDR3, the DNA is TGCAGCGTTACTAGCGGGAGTGGTGGGGATACGCAGTATTTT. This chain links TRBV29-1 with TRBJ2-3; 11 positions agree with TRBD2. Losses at the gene ends were 5 bases for V and 6 bases for J; bases not matched to a gene: 7. Germline V gives CDR1 SQVTM, CDR2 ANQGSEA. The CDR3 spans 14 residues.

The genes are TRBV2 and TRBJ2-5; D possibly corresponds to TRBD2 (5 bases). The CDR3 sequence is 14 residues long. Between the trimmed V and J ends, which lost 3 bases and 7 bases, there was a span of 15 bases. In germline, CDR1 is SNHLY, CDR2 FYNNEI. The CDR3 sequence: CASSDDPRAGTQYF. Here the CDR3 DNA reads TGTGCCAGCAGTGATGATCCGAGGGCAGGGACCCAGTACTTC.

V is TRBV29-1 and J is TRBJ2-7; a weak D match, TRBD2 (6 bases). This CDR3 has 13 amino acids. Germline V gene lookup returns CDR1 SQVTM and CDR2 ANQGSEA. Trimming took 6 bases from V and 2 from J, leaving 14 bases between them. The DNA for the CDR3 is TGCAGCGTCGGAGGGACCGCGGCCTACGAGCAGTACTTC. Translating it yields CSVGGTAAYEQYF.

V and J are TRBV7-3 and TRBJ2-1; 11 bases map to TRBD2. In germline, CDR1 is SGHTA, CDR2 FQGTGA. There are 19 residues in the CDR3. V dropped 1 base and J dropped 7; count of bases not matched to a gene: 15. The CDR3 sequence is CASSLKGSGRAGAVNEQFF. The CDR3 DNA reads TGTGCCAGCAGCTTAAAGGGTAGCGGGAGGGCCGGGGCTGTTAATGAGCAGTTCTTC.

This clone has only one observation. The chain recombines TRBV6-1 with TRBJ2-1, with TRBD2 identical over 13 bases. This CDR3 is 18 amino acids long. The V gene end was trimmed by 4 bases and the J gene end by 0 bases; junction bases not matched to a gene: 6. The germline gives CDR1 MNHNS, CDR2 SASEGT. The CDR3, as DNA: TGTGCCAGCAGTGGTGAACTAGCGGGAGGGTACTCCTACAATGAGCAGTTCTTC. Protein sequence: CASSGELAGGYSYNEQFF.

The chain has TRBV5-1 and TRBJ2-3, with 9 bases aligning to TRBD2. CDR3 length: 14 amino acids. The germline CDR1 and CDR2 sequences are SGHRS and YFSETQ. J gave up 6 bases and V 3 bases, and 5 bases lay outside the gene matches. CDR3 bases: TGCGCCAGCAGCTATAGCGGGAGTGACGATACGCAGTATTTT. This codes for CASSYSGSDDTQYF.

The V gene is TRBV5-6, the J gene TRBJ1-3; no firm D call. The V end was cut by 2 bases, the J end by 0 bases, with 15 bases between. There are 17 residues in the CDR3. Looked up from germline, CDR1 is SGHDT and CDR2 is YYEEEE. CDR3 residues: CASSFGRGWFSGNTIYF. The CDR3 nucleotides read TGTGCCAGCAGCTTTGGGCGGGGTTGGTTCTCTGGAAACACCATATATTTT.

The chain links TRBV7-2 to TRBJ1-1, with a tentative D call TRBD1 (5 bases). The CDR3 is 13 residues long. V dropped 5 bases and J dropped 6 bases, with 13 bases sitting between them. Germline CDR1 SGHTA, CDR2 FQGNSA. CDR3 amino acids: CASSPGGISEAFF. CDR3 nucleotides: TGTGCCAGCAGCCCGGGGGGGATCTCTGAAGCTTTCTTT.

The chain combines TRBV11-2 with TRBJ2-5; D might be TRBD1 (6 bases). The CDR3 is 15 amino acids. Trimming pared 6 bases from V and 2 bases from J, leaving 16 bases between. Per germline, CDR1 SGHAT and CDR2 FQNNGV. CDR3 protein: CASRQGRSIQETQYF. Here the CDR3 DNA reads TGTGCCAGCAGACAGGGACGCTCCATTCAAGAGACCCAGTACTTC.

V is TRBV4-1 and J is TRBJ2-6, with 7 bases aligning to TRBD1. Germline CDR1 MGHRA, CDR2 YSYEKL. Trimming cost V 1 base and J 4 bases; bases outside gene matches: 7. The CDR3 contains 17 residues. The CDR3 region has the DNA TGCGCCAGCAGCCAAGCCCCGACAGGGTCCGGGGCCAACGTCCTGACTTTC. Translating gives CASSQAPTGSGANVLTF.

This chain connects TRBV24-1 to TRBJ2-7; 8 bases line up with TRBD1. The CDR3 totals 15 residues. The germline V gene has CDR1 KGHDR and CDR2 SFDVKD. Losses at the gene ends were 3 bases for V and 2 bases for J; bases not matched to a gene: 5. The CDR3 loop is CATSDRTGNPYEQYF. The CDR3 region has the DNA TGTGCCACCAGTGATAGGACAGGGAATCCCTACGAGCAGTACTTC.

The J gene is TRBJ1-5, the V gene TRBV5-1; D not resolved. Per the germline V gene, CDR1 is SGHRS and CDR2 is YFSETQ. The V and J ends lost 4 bases and 6 bases respectively, with 17 bases between them. CDR3 size: 15 residues. The chain's CDR3 is CASSPLAGQVQPQHF. The CDR3, as DNA: TGCGCCAGCAGCCCCCTGGCGGGCCAGGTTCAGCCCCAGCATTTT.

This clone was found a few times. This chain uses TRBV2 with TRBJ1-1; D remains unclear. Trimming stripped 10 bases from V and 2 bases from J, with 17 bases between. Per germline, CDR1 SNHLY and CDR2 FYNNEI. There are 14 residues in the CDR3. CDR3 region: CATQRQEGNTEAFF. The DNA for the CDR3 is TGTGCCACCCAAAGGCAGGAAGGCAACACTGAAGCTTTCTTT.

The V and J genes are TRBV27 and TRBJ2-2, with 10 positions matching TRBD2. This CDR3 is 15 amino acids long. Germline CDR1 is MNHEY and CDR2 is SMNVEV (reference sequence). Trimming removed 6 bases from V and 4 bases from J; junction bases left unmatched: 5. CDR3 region: CASRSGRARTGELFF. The CDR3 DNA reads TGTGCCAGCAGGAGCGGGAGGGCCCGCACCGGGGAGCTGTTTTTT.

V usage is TRBV9 and J usage is TRBJ2-3; TRBD2 might be the D (6 bases). In germline, CDR1 is SGDLS, CDR2 YYNGEE. This CDR3 region has 14 residues. V was cut by 3 bases and J by 2 bases, with 10 bases left in between. The CDR3 loop is CASSGGRLTDTQYF. The CDR3 DNA sequence: TGTGCCAGCAGCGGAGGGAGGCTCACAGATACGCAGTATTTT.

The rearrangement uses TRBV19 and TRBJ2-3, with D tentatively TRBD2 (6 bases). V was trimmed by 5 bases and J by 3 bases, leaving 12 bases between them. The germline V gene has CDR1 LNHDA and CDR2 SQIVND (reference sequence). CDR3 length: 14 amino acids. The CDR3 nucleotides are TGTGCCAGTAGTGTGTCGGGAGAAACAGATACGCAGTATTTT. Translating gives CASSVSGETDTQYF.

The V gene is TRBV30, the J gene TRBJ1-3, with no clear D. Trimming took 5 bases from V and 3 from J, leaving 2 bases between them. Germline CDR1 GTSNPN, CDR2 SVGIG (reference sequence). The CDR3 runs 10 residues. CDR3 sequence reads: CAWRGNTIYF. The DNA of the CDR3 is TGTGCCTGGCGTGGAAACACCATATATTTT.

The chain employs TRBV2 and TRBJ1-5; no clear D gene. The length of the CDR3 is 15 residues. Germline CDR1 SNHLY, CDR2 FYNNEI. V was cut by 0 bases and J by 4 bases, with 10 bases left in between. DNA for the CDR3: TGTGCCAGCAGTGAAGCAGCAGGAAATAATCAGCCCCAGCATTTT. Translating it yields CASSEAAGNNQPQHF. The whole variable domain, remainder taken from reference TRBV2 and TRBJ1-5, is EPEVTQTPSHQVTQMGQEVILRCVPISNHLYFYWYRQILGQKVEFLVSFYNNEISEKSEIFDDQFSVERPDGSNFTLKIRSTKLEDSAMYFCASSEAAGNNQPQHFGDGTRLSIL.